This T cell receptor beta chain was recorded in a study of blood T cell repertoires in COVID-19 (TCRdb year 2020). In terms of the full investigation: Samples covering the acute and convalescent phases of COVID-19 were provided by collaborators in the United States, Italy and Spain. Samples were obtained from the ongoing ImmuneRACE study (first 160 participants) and from over 1,000 subjects provided by 6 global collaborators. The dataset comprised deeply sampled blood TCRbeta repertoires from subjects exposed to, actively infected with, or recovered from COVID-19. The repertoires were released in a freely available public database meant as a resource for research on the immune response to SARS-CoV-2. Nearly every sample came with metadata listing a de-identified subject ID, COVID-19 status, age in years and sex. Where HLA class I and class II types were available, the types were taken from metadata supplied by the sample provider, not from assay-based typing. The material from the prospective study consisted of cDNA or gDNA derived from T cells, B-cell-depleted T cells, or PBMCs. General conclusions and limits of the study: How much clinical and demographic metadata was included differed by source and by participant, and the metadata was provided uncurated.

The immunoSEQ Assay, a bias-controlled multiplex PCR, was used to amplify TCRbeta CDR3 regions from genomic DNA. As for the authors' bioinformatics: Nucleated cell counts per sample were estimated from amplification of reference gene primers within the assay. To quantify the absolute abundance of each unique TCRbeta CDR3 rearrangement, sequence reads were collapsed and filtered. For each sample, productive Simpson clonality was calculated by taking the square root of Simpson's diversity index across productive rearrangements. Held by TCRdb, this immuneACCESS table contains in-frame sequences only and omits some clones. Under half of the omission traces to an unresolved V gene where checked; the cause of the rest is unknown. For V, J and clone size, that table is used; D and trimming come from the DNA. Within this sample are about 230,000 clones, with 89% of them counted one time only. Around 4.2% of the sample comes from the top ten.

Participants in the prospective study were enrolled through a virtual design, were aged roughly 18 to 100 years, and lived in 24 United States geographic areas. Cohort assignment in the prospective study relied on participant-reported clinical history from a screening survey and a study questionnaire. In the prospective study, mobile phlebotomists collected whole blood, serum and a nasopharyngeal or oropharyngeal swab from each participant. Participants in the prospective study had the option to provide additional blood draws and questionnaires over a roughly two-month period. Prospective study blood samples were shipped either frozen or at room temperature before DNA extraction. This clone was seen a single time. Its antigen remains unidentified. Base quality data are lacking; no much larger clone is found one base away. The TCR originated in a woman aged 25-40 years with acute COVID-19. Sample: PBMCs or T cells enriched from blood (not recorded which).

The CDR3 region reads CASSWGGSADTQYF. Here is the DNA: TGTGCCTCCTCCTGGGGGGGTTCTGCAGATACGCAGTATTTT. Rearrangement joined TRBV30 to TRBJ2-3; the central 7 bases match TRBD2. The CDR1 and CDR2 encoded by the germline V gene (reference sequence) are GTSNPN and SVGIG. Trimming accounts for 7 bases at V and 4 bases at J, while the number of junction bases matched to no gene is 11. From cysteine to phenylalanine, the CDR3 is 14 amino acids long. Only CDR3 DNA remains: 42 bases, in frame from the first base.